Below, 22 T cell receptor beta chains from the same sample are listed, as sequenced in a study of blood T cell repertoires in COVID-19. Using immunoSEQ multiplex PCR, the repertoire was profiled, and TCRdb retains in-frame clones only, with some absent. This table has over 150,000 clones, 86% appearing once. The sample was peripheral blood. The receptors shown here come from a man in his 70s with active or convalescent COVID-19.

This clone was seen a few times. This CDR3 is CASSQAQLYNSPLHF. The CDR3, as DNA: TGTGCCAGCAGCCAAGCCCAGTTATATAATTCACCCCTCCACTTT. The V and J genes are TRBV14 and TRBJ1-6; D is unresolved. This CDR3 has 15 amino acids. The germline gives CDR1 SGHDN, CDR2 FVKESK. The V end lost 1 base, the J end lost 4 bases, and 8 bases lay between the germline ends. Together with reference TRBV14 and TRBJ1-6, the CDR3 gives the full variable domain: EAGVTQFPSHSVIEKGQTVTLRCDPISGHDNLYWYRRVMGKEIKFLLHFVKESKQDESGMPNNRFLAERTGGTYSTLKVQPAELEDSGVYFCASSQAQLYNSPLHFGNGTRLTVT.

The chain joins TRBV6-5 to TRBJ1-5; D not resolved. Trimming shortened V by 7 bases and J by 6 bases, and 10 bases separated the two germline ends. Per the germline V gene, CDR1 is MNHEY and CDR2 is SVGAGI. This CDR3 has 12 residues. This CDR3 is CASNPGSQPQHF. CDR3 nucleotides: TGTGCCAGCAACCCTGGGAGTCAGCCCCAGCATTTT.

DNA for the CDR3: TGCGCCAGCAGCTTGGAAGGGGGTTCGGAGGAAAAACTGTTTTTT. Its protein is CASSLEGGSEEKLFF. V and J are TRBV5-1 and TRBJ1-4, with a tentative D call TRBD1 (6 bases). The CDR3 spans 15 residues. Trimming took off 0 bases at V and 8 bases at J, with 14 bases between the two ends. Germline CDR1 SGHRS, CDR2 YFSETQ.

The chain combines TRBV5-1 with TRBJ2-1; the match to TRBD2 covers 10 bases. Trimming took 2 bases from V and 4 from J; bases not matched to a gene: 15. Germline V gene data show CDR1 as SGHRS and CDR2 as YFSETQ. The length of the CDR3 is 19 residues. Here the CDR3 reads CASSLVGLAAPSVYNEQFF. The CDR3 DNA is TGCGCCAGCAGCTTAGTCGGACTAGCGGCCCCTAGCGTATACAATGAGCAGTTCTTC. Looking up the rest from reference TRBV5-1 and TRBJ2-1 gives the full variable domain: KAGVTQTPRYLIKTRGQQVTLSCSPISGHRSVSWYQQTPGQGLQFLFEYFSETQRNKGNFPGRFSGRQFSNSRSEMNVSTLELGDSALYLCASSLVGLAAPSVYNEQFFGPGTRLTVL.

The rearrangement uses TRBV6-1 and TRBJ2-2; D perhaps matches TRBD2 (5 bases). Looked up from germline, CDR1 is MNHNS and CDR2 is SASEGT. The CDR3 is 18 amino acids. V shed 3 bases and J shed 2 bases, with 19 bases lying between them. CDR3 nucleotides: TGTGCCAGCAGTGACCGGACTTTTCTCCTATATAACACCGGGGAGCTGTTTTTT. Translating gives CASSDRTFLLYNTGELFF.

The chain carries TRBV5-1 and TRBJ1-2; 8 bases are a match to TRBD1. The germline CDR1 and CDR2 sequences are SGHRS and YFSETQ. After removal of 0 bases from V and 1 base from J, the junction contained 2 bases not matched to a gene. The CDR3 contains 15 residues. CDR3 protein: CASSLETGVNYGYTF. Here the CDR3 DNA reads TGCGCCAGCAGCTTGGAGACAGGGGTTAACTATGGCTACACCTTC.

This chain joins TRBV7-2 and TRBJ1-1; possibly TRBD1 for D (6 bases). The germline V and J ends were trimmed by 0 bases and 10 bases, with 18 bases remaining between them. The CDR3 length is 15 residues. Germline V gene lookup returns CDR1 SGHTA and CDR2 FQGNSA. DNA for the CDR3: TGTGCCAGCAGCTTAGCAGGTGGCGTCATGGGGGCAGCTTTCTTT. As protein: CASSLAGGVMGAAFF.

The rearrangement links TRBV5-1 to TRBJ1-4; 9 bases align to TRBD1. J lost 7 bases, V lost 4 bases, and 11 bases had no gene match. CDR1 and CDR2 from the germline V gene are SGHRS and YFSETQ. The CDR3 has 16 amino acids. The CDR3 loop reads CASSPQGQGRGEKLFF. CDR3 DNA sequence: TGCGCCAGCAGCCCCCAGGGACAGGGCAGGGGTGAAAAACTGTTTTTT.

The rearrangement uses TRBV7-2 and TRBJ1-3; no clear D. V lost 0 bases and J lost 1, with 16 bases in between. Germline values: CDR1 SGHTA, CDR2 FQGNSA. This CDR3 is 18 amino acids long. The CDR3 DNA sequence: TGTGCCAGCAGCTTAGCACCCCGGGGTATTGGTTCTGGAAACACCATATATTTT. Its protein product is CASSLAPRGIGSGNTIYF.

The rearrangement uses TRBV11-2 and TRBJ2-3; 9 bases match TRBD2. Germline assignment: CDR1 SGHAT and CDR2 FQNNGV. This CDR3 region has 17 residues. The V and J ends lost 1 base and 1 base, in that order; junction bases with no gene match: 6. The CDR3 sequence is CASSLVPTSGRTDTQYF. The CDR3 DNA is TGTGCCAGCAGCTTAGTACCTACTAGCGGGCGCACAGATACGCAGTATTTT.

This chain uses TRBV28 with TRBJ2-2; D is perhaps TRBD1 (6 bases). The ends were cut back, 11 bases at V and 5 bases at J, with 12 bases in the middle. This CDR3 comprises 12 residues. In germline, CDR1 is MDHEN, CDR2 SYDVKM. The CDR3 DNA reads TGTGCCTCTCAAGACAGGACCGGGGAGCTGTTTTTT. Translated: CASQDRTGELFF.

This clone occurred many times. This rearrangement joins TRBV7-3 to TRBJ2-1, with a possible D match to TRBD2 (5 bases). Germline CDR1 SGHTA, CDR2 FQGTGA. The CDR3 runs 15 residues. Trimming shortened V by 1 base and J by 5 bases, and 12 bases separated the two germline ends. The CDR3 DNA sequence: TGTGCCAGCAGCTTAAGTCCTAGCATACACAATGAGCAGTTCTTC. Its translation: CASSLSPSIHNEQFF.

This chain links TRBV28 with TRBJ2-7, with a tentative D call TRBD2 (6 bases). Trimming shortened V by 4 bases and J by 1 base, and 14 bases separated the two germline ends. This CDR3 has 15 residues. CDR1 and CDR2 (germline): MDHEN, SYDVKM. CDR3 loop: CASSSRASASYEQYF. The CDR3 DNA reads TGTGCCAGCAGTTCCCGGGCTAGCGCATCCTACGAGCAGTACTTC.

This chain uses TRBV6-5 with TRBJ1-1; D is unclear. The CDR3 contains 14 residues. Trimming pared 0 bases from V and 4 bases from J, leaving 9 bases between. Germline CDR1 reads MNHEY; CDR2 reads SVGAGI. CDR3 bases: TGTGCCAGCAGTTACTCCCAAGAGGTCACTGAAGCTTTCTTT. This sequence encodes CASSYSQEVTEAFF.

V and J are TRBV27 and TRBJ2-1, with TRBD2 identical over 15 bases. The germline gives CDR1 MNHEY, CDR2 SMNVEV (reference sequence). With 4 bases clipped from V and 8 bases from J, the junction kept 6 bases outside the gene matches. This CDR3 is built from 16 residues. CDR3: CASSYGLAGGLDEQFF. The CDR3 DNA reads TGTGCCAGCAGTTACGGACTAGCGGGAGGGCTCGATGAGCAGTTCTTC.

The chain combines TRBV5-5 with TRBJ2-1, with a possible D match to TRBD1 (6 bases). V lost 4 bases to trimming and J lost 0 bases, with 14 bases between them. The CDR3 has 16 amino acids. CDR1 is SGHKS, CDR2 YYEKEE, per germline (reference sequence). CDR3 loop: CASSLGYRDSYNEQFF. The CDR3 nucleotides are TGTGCCAGCAGCCTAGGATACAGGGACTCCTACAATGAGCAGTTCTTC.

The chain recombines TRBV30 with TRBJ1-4; D gene ambiguous. V was cut by 0 bases and J by 4 bases, with 6 bases left in between. This CDR3 has 13 amino acids. Germline lookup yields CDR1 GTSNPN and CDR2 SVGIG (reference sequence). The CDR3 DNA is TGTGCCTGGAGTGTGAACAGTAATGAAAAACTGTTTTTT. The encoded protein is CAWSVNSNEKLFF.

The rearrangement links TRBV19 to TRBJ1-5, with D perhaps matching TRBD1 (5 bases). Per the germline V gene, CDR1 is LNHDA and CDR2 is SQIVND (reference sequence). Trimming took off 3 bases at V and 3 bases at J, with 12 bases between the two ends. This CDR3 comprises 15 residues. CDR3 region: CASSMSRVNNQPQHF. In nucleotides, the CDR3 is TGTGCCAGTAGTATGTCCAGGGTCAACAATCAGCCCCAGCATTTT.

The chain links TRBV28 to TRBJ2-7, with TRBD1 identical over 8 bases. The V gene's germline CDR1 is MDHEN and CDR2 SYDVKM. The V segment lost 6 bases and the J segment 3 bases; nucleotides outside the gene matches: 7. CDR3 length: 14 amino acids. The DNA for the CDR3 is TGTGCCAGCAGCTGGACAGGGACCCTCTACGAGCAGTACTTC. It translates to CASSWTGTLYEQYF.

This chain uses TRBV6-6 with TRBJ1-5, with no clear D. Trimming removed 6 bases from V and 3 bases from J, with 12 bases in between. The CDR3 consists of 14 residues. The germline gives CDR1 MNHNY, CDR2 SVGAGI (reference sequence). This CDR3 reads CASSPGWVNQPQHF. The CDR3 DNA reads TGTGCCAGCAGCCCAGGTTGGGTCAATCAGCCCCAGCATTTT.

This clone was seen once. J is TRBJ1-3 and V is TRBV7-8, with D uncertain. V was trimmed by 3 bases and J by 0 bases, leaving 18 bases between them. Per germline, CDR1 SGHVS and CDR2 FQNEAQ. This CDR3 contains 18 residues. The CDR3 sequence: CASSLRSRHPTSGNTIYF. The CDR3 nucleotides are TGTGCCAGCAGCTTGAGGTCCCGCCATCCTACCTCTGGAAACACCATATATTTT.

This sequence joins TRBV3-1 (or the pseudogene TRBV3-2) and TRBJ2-2; 7 positions agree with TRBD2. Unmatched junction bases numbered 5, after V lost 5 bases and J lost 5 bases. Per germline, CDR1 LGHDT and CDR2 YNNKEL (reference sequence). This CDR3 comprises 14 residues. The CDR3 region is CASSDLAVTGELFF. The CDR3 DNA is TGTGCCAGCAGCGATCTAGCGGTAACCGGGGAGCTGTTTTTT.